This TCR beta chain was recovered during a study of blood T cell repertoires in COVID-19. Study-wide background: Samples representing acute and convalescent COVID-19 were sourced from the United States, Italy and Spain. Sources were T cells, B-cell-depleted T cells, or PBMCs; the material itself was cDNA or gDNA.

The germline CDR1 and CDR2 sequences are LGHDT and YNNKEL (reference sequence). After removal of 2 bases from V and 0 bases from J, the junction contained 7 bases not matched to a gene. This CDR3 is 17 amino acids long. Per the authors' pipeline: Using reference gene primer amplification, nucleated cell counts were estimated. Here immunoSEQ multiplex PCR was the method, and the copy in TCRdb shows in-frame clones only, minus some. D and trimming were read from the DNA, whereas the V and J calls and clone size are those reported in that table. The sample consists of roughly 200,000 clones, about 80% of them appearing once. Ten or more counts support this clone.

This clonotype was obtained from a man in his sixties with acute or convalescent COVID-19. The chain joins TRBV3-1 (or the pseudogene TRBV3-2) to TRBJ1-3; 7 nucleotides align to TRBD1. Sequenced sample: peripheral blood. This CDR3 is CASSQQDRSSSGNTIYF. In DNA form, the CDR3 reads TGTGCCAGCAGCCAACAGGACAGGAGCAGCTCTGGAAACACCATATATTTT.